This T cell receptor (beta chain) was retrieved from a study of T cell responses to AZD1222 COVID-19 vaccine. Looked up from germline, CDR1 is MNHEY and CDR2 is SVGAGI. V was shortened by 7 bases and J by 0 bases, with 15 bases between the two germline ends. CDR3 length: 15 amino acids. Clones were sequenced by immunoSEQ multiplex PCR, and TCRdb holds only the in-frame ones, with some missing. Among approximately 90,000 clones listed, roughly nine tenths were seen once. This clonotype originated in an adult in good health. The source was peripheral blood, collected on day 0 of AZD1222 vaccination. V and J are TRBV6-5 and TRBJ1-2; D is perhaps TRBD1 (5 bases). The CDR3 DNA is TGTGCCAGCATCCCCTTGGCAGGGCCTAACTATGGCTACACCTTC. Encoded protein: CASIPLAGPNYGYTF.